The 14 T cell receptor beta chains in this list originate from one sample, sequenced in a study of vaccination and CD4 T cells after COVID-19. Antigen specificity for these receptors is unknown. Treatment described: approximately nine-day PBMC culture with coronavirus spike peptide pools or control peptides (ViraFEST assay). The Oncomine TCR Beta short-read assay sequenced DNA from cultured CD4+ T cells. TCRdb reprocessed the PCR reads with MiXCR, giving one entry per CDR3 protein. The table shows roughly 14,000 distinct CDR3 sequences, with approximately 62% occurring only once. The sample was CD4+ T cells from blood, cultured in vitro. The receptors stem from a human donor who had recovered from COVID-19.

J is TRBJ1-2 and V is TRBV11-3; D gene uncertain. Germline CDR1 reads SGHNT; CDR2 reads YENEEA. V was trimmed by 5 bases and J by 0 bases, leaving 10 bases between them. CDR3 length: 14 residues. CDR3 region: CASSPASPNYGYTF. The CDR3 DNA is TGTGCCAGCAGCCCGGCGTCTCCTAACTATGGCTACACCTTC.

This clonotype has a handful of counts. The chain couples TRBV20-1 to TRBJ2-5; 7 positions match TRBD1. This CDR3 comprises 15 residues. The V gene end was trimmed by 3 bases and the J gene end by 5 bases; junction bases not matched to a gene: 12. In germline, CDR1 is DFQATT, CDR2 SNEGSKA (reference sequence). DNA for the CDR3: TGCAGTGCTAGTCCTCCGACAGGGTACGGGGAGACCCAGTACTTC. This encodes CSASPPTGYGETQYF.

The chain recombines TRBV12-3 or TRBV12-4 with TRBJ2-5; D might be TRBD2 (6 bases). This CDR3 is built from 14 residues. V lost 7 bases and J lost 5, with 17 bases in between. The CDR3: CASTDYLAPETQYF. CDR3 DNA sequence: TGTGCCAGCACCGATTATCTAGCGCCGGAGACCCAGTACTTC.

This clonotype has just a few counts. This chain joins TRBV6-1 and TRBJ1-5; 7 bases fit TRBD1. From germline, CDR1 is MNHNS and CDR2 SASEGT. The CDR3 loop spans 14 amino acids. The V segment lost 4 bases and the J segment 3 bases; nucleotides outside the gene matches: 3. CDR3 nucleotide sequence: TGTGCCAGCAGTGCAGGACAGGCCAATCAGCCCCAGCATTTT. It is translated as CASSAGQANQPQHF.

This clonotype came up a few times. The chain employs TRBV20-1 and TRBJ2-1; 9 positions agree with TRBD2. The trim removed 2 bases at V and 4 bases at J, leaving 9 bases unmatched. The CDR3 consists of 16 residues. The germline V gene encodes CDR1 DFQATT and CDR2 SNEGSKA (reference sequence). This CDR3 reads CSARPALAGVYNEQFF. CDR3 sequence (DNA): TGCAGTGCTAGACCAGCCTTAGCGGGGGTGTACAATGAGCAGTTCTTC.

The rearrangement links TRBV20-1 to TRBJ2-7; D is perhaps TRBD1 (6 bases). The ends were cut back, 4 bases at V and 3 bases at J, with 10 bases in the middle. The CDR3 extends over 12 amino acids. From germline, CDR1 is DFQATT and CDR2 SNEGSKA (reference sequence). CDR3 residues: CSATTGVYEQYF. For the CDR3, the DNA is TGCAGTGCTACGACAGGAGTCTACGAGCAGTACTTC.

This clonotype showed up just once. The chain couples TRBV6-1 to TRBJ1-2; 7 bases agree with TRBD1. The germline CDR1 and CDR2 sequences are MNHNS and SASEGT. Unmatched junction bases numbered 6, after V lost 1 base and J lost 7 bases. The CDR3 covers 14 residues. This CDR3 reads CASSEETGTIGYTF. The CDR3 DNA is TGTGCCAGCAGTGAAGAGACAGGGACTATTGGCTACACCTTC.

This chain joins TRBV7-2 and TRBJ2-7; D is uncertain. Germline loops: CDR1 SGHTA, CDR2 FQGNSA. The CDR3 spans 14 residues. With 0 bases removed from V and 1 base from J, the gap between germline ends came to 7 bases. The CDR3 loop is CASSLAPASYEQYF. In nucleotides, the CDR3 is TGTGCCAGCAGCTTAGCCCCAGCGTCCTACGAGCAGTACTTC.

This chain uses TRBV20-1 with TRBJ2-2; TRBD2 aligns across 13 bases. The CDR3 covers 14 residues. Looked up from germline, CDR1 is DFQATT and CDR2 is SNEGSKA (reference sequence). The V gene end was trimmed by 5 bases and the J gene end by 6 bases; junction bases not matched to a gene: 3. The chain's CDR3 is CSAPGLAGAGELFF. The CDR3 DNA sequence: TGCAGTGCTCCTGGACTAGCGGGAGCCGGGGAGCTGTTTTTT.

The V call is TRBV6-1, the J call TRBJ1-4, with D possibly TRBD1 on 6 matching bases. The CDR3 covers 13 residues. V lost 4 bases and J lost 8, with 11 bases in between. Germline-derived CDR1 and CDR2 are MNHNS and SASEGT. CDR3 amino acids: CASSVQGGEKLFF. The CDR3 nucleotides read TGTGCCAGCAGTGTACAGGGAGGCGAAAAACTGTTTTTT.

This sequence joins TRBV25-1 and TRBJ1-2; 9 bases line up with TRBD1. CDR3 length: 15 residues. Losses at the gene ends were 5 bases for V and 1 base for J; bases not matched to a gene: 5. Germline-derived CDR1 and CDR2 are MGHDK and SYGVNS. CDR3 residues: CASSISDRGNYGYTF. The CDR3 region has the DNA TGTGCCAGCAGTATATCGGACAGGGGTAACTATGGCTACACCTTC.

V usage is TRBV28 and J usage is TRBJ2-7; D gene ambiguous. V was shortened by 7 bases and J by 6 bases, with 16 bases between the two germline ends. In germline, CDR1 is MDHEN, CDR2 SYDVKM. This CDR3 is 13 amino acids long. In nucleotides, the CDR3 is TGTGCCAGCACCCTCACTGTGGTGTCCGAGCAGTACTTC. It codes for CASTLTVVSEQYF.

There are a few counts of this clonotype. The J gene is TRBJ1-1, the V gene TRBV6-1; 8 bases line up with TRBD1. The V gene end was trimmed by 5 bases and the J gene end by 5 bases; junction bases not matched to a gene: 10. The CDR3 spans 15 residues. Germline assignment: CDR1 MNHNS and CDR2 SASEGT. In DNA, the CDR3 is TGTGCCAGCAGTAAAAACAGGGGGAGTGGAACTGAAGCTTTCTTT. Protein: CASSKNRGSGTEAFF.

The chain joins TRBV20-1 to TRBJ2-7; D uncertain. The CDR3 sequence is 13 residues long. V was pared by 2 bases and J by 2 bases, with 10 bases between. Germline CDR1 reads DFQATT; CDR2 reads SNEGSKA (reference sequence). CDR3 protein: CSARRTSPYEQYF. The CDR3 DNA sequence: TGCAGTGCTAGAAGGACGTCCCCCTACGAGCAGTACTTC.